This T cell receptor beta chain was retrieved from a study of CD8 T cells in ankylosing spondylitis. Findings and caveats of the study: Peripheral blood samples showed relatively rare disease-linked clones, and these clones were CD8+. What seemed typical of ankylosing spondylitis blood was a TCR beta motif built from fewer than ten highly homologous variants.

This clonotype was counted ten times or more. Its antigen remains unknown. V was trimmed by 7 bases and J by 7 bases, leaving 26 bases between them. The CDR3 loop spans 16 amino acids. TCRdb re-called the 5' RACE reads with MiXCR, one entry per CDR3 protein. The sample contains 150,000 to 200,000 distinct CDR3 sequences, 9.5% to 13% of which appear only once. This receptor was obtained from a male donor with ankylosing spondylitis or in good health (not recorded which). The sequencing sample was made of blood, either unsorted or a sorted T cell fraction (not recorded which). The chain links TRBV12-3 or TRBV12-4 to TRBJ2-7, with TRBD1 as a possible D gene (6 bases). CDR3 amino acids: CASTVGSGTRAVEQYF. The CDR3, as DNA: TGTGCCAGCACCGTAGGGTCCGGGACAAGAGCAGTTGAGCAGTACTTC.